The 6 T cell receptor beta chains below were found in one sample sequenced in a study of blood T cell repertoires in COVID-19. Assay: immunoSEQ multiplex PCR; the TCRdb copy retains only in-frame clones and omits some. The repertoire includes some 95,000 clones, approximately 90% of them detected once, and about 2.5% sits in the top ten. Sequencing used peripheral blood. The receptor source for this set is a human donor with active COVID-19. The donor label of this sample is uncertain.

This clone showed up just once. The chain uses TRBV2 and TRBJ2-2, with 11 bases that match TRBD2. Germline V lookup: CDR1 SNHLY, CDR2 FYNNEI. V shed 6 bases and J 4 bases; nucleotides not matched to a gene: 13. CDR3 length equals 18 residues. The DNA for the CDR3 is TGTGCCAGCAGCCTACTCAATAGCGGGGGGGCCTCCACCGGGGAGCTGTTTTTT. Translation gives CASSLLNSGGASTGELFF. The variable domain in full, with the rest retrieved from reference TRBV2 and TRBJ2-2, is EPEVTQTPSHQVTQMGQEVILRCVPISNHLYFYWYRQILGQKVEFLVSFYNNEISEKSEIFDDQFSVERPDGSNFTLKIRSTKLEDSAMYFCASSLLNSGGASTGELFFGEGSRLTVL.

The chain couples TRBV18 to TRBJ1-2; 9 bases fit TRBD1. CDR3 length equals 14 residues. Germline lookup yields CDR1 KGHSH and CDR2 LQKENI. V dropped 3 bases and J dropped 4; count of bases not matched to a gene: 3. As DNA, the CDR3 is TGTGCCAGCTCACCGACAGGGGGTAGCTATGGCTACACCTTC. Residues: CASSPTGGSYGYTF.

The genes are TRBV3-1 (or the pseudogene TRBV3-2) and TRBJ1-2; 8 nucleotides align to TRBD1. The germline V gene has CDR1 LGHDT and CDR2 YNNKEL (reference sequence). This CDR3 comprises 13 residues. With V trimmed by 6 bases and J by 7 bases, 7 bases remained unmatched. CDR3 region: CASSTPGTGGYTF. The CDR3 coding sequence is TGTGCCAGCAGTACCCCAGGGACAGGTGGCTACACCTTC.

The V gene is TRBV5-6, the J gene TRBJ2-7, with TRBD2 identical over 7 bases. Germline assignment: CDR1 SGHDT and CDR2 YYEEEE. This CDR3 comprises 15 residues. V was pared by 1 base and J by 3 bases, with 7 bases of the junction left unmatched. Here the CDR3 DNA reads TGTGCCAGCAGCTTGTGGGACGGGGGGATCTACGAGCAGTACTTC. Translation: CASSLWDGGIYEQYF.

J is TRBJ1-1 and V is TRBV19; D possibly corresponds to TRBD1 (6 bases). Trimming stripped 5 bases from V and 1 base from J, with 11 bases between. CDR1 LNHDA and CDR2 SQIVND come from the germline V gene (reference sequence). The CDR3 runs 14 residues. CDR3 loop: CASSVSQGNTEAFF. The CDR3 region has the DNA TGTGCCAGTAGTGTATCACAGGGGAACACTGAAGCTTTCTTT.

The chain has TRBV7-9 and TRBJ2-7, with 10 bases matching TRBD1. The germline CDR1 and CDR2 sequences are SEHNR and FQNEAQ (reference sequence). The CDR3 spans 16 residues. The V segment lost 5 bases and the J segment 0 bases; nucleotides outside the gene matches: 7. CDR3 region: CASSTRQGASSYEQYF. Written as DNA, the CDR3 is TGTGCCAGCAGCACCCGACAGGGGGCGAGCTCCTACGAGCAGTACTTC.